This T cell receptor (beta chain) was sequenced for a study of blood T cells in healthy people across ages. Study findings and constraints: PBMCs were not sorted, which prevented a conclusive comparison of naive versus antigen-experienced cells. A roughly linear fall in TCR beta diversity per million T cells was seen with increasing age.

Primed by a sample-barcoded 5' primer and a J-beta primer mix, a second PCR proceeded for 7 to 11 cycles. A template-switch adaptor with 12 random nucleotides tagged each cDNA molecule. In TCRdb, the 5' RACE reads were re-called with MiXCR into one record per CDR3 protein. The data show under 800,000 distinct CDR3 sequences, with more than 20% seen just once and roughly 3.4% held by the top ten. As concerns this clonotype: Its antigen is unknown.

The CDR3 contains 14 residues. Looked up from germline, CDR1 is DFQATT and CDR2 is SNEGSKA (reference sequence). Trimming pared 3 bases from V and 0 bases from J, leaving 6 bases between. The V call is TRBV20-1, the J call TRBJ2-6; the D is unclear. The sequenced material came from blood. The sequence came from a man between 65 and 85 years old in good health. The DNA of the CDR3 is TGCAGTGCTAGGAAGGACTCTGGGGCCAACGTCCTGACTTTC. As protein: CSARKDSGANVLTF.